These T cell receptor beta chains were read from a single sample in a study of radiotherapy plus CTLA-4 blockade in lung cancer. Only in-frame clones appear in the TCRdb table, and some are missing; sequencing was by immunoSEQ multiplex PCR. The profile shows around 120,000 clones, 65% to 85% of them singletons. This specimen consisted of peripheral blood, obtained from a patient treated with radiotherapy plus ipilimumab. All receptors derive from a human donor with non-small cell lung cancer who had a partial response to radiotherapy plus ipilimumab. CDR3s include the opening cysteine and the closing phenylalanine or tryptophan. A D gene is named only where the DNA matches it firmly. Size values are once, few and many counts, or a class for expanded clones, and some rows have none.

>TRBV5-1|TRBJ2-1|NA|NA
TGCGCCAGCAGCGCCAGGGGTTCCTACAATGAGCAGTTCTTC
CASSARGSYNEQFF
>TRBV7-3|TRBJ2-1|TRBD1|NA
TGTGCCAGCAGCGCGACAGGGGTAAATGAGCAGTTCTTC
CASSATGVNEQFF
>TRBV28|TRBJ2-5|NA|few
TGTGCCAGACCGGGGTCCCAAGAGACCCAGTACTTC
CARPGSQETQYF
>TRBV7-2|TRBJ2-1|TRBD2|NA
TGTGCCAGCAGCTTAGACGGGCGGGGGTACAATGAGCAGTTCTTC
CASSLDGRGYNEQFF
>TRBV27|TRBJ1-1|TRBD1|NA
TGTGCCAGCAGTTCTAGGACAGGGTTTGAAGCTTTCTTT
CASSSRTGFEAFF
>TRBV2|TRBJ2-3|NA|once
TGTGCCAGCAGTGACGGGTCAGGGGACACAGATACGCAGTATTTT
CASSDGSGDTDTQYF
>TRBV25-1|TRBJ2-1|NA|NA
TGTGCCAGCAGTGGTTCCCTTTACAATGAGCAGTTCTTC
CASSGSLYNEQFF
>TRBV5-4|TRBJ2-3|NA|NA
TGTGCCAGCAGCACAAACCGGGGCACAGATACGCAGTATTTT
CASSTNRGTDTQYF
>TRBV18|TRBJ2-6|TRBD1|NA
TGTGCCAGCTCACCCTCCTCACAGGGGGTCTCTGGGGCCAACGTCCTGACTTTC
CASSPSSQGVSGANVLTF
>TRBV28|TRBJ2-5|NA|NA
TGTGCCAGCAGTTTAATTGGCGGGGCAGGGTGGGAAGAGACCCAGTACTTC
CASSLIGGAGWEETQYF
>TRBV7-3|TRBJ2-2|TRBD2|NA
TGTGCCAGCAGCTTATTCCCTAGCGGGAGTGATACCGGGGAGCTGTTTTTT
CASSLFPSGSDTGELFF
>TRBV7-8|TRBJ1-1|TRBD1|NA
TGTGCCAGCAGCTTAGGGGGACAGATGAACACTGAAGCTTTCTTT
CASSLGGQMNTEAFF
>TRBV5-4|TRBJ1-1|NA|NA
TGTGCCAGCAGCCGAACGTGGGGCAGTCGGGAGGCTTCTCTGAACACTGAAGCTTTCTTT
CASSRTWGSREASLNTEAFF
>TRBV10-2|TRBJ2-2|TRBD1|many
TGCGCCAGCAAGAGACAGGGATCCACCGGGGAGCTGTTTTTT
CASKRQGSTGELFF
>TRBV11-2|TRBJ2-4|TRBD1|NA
TGTGCCAGCAGCGGAAGGACAGGGGCTGTACTAGCCAAAAACATTCAGTACTTC
CASSGRTGAVLAKNIQYF